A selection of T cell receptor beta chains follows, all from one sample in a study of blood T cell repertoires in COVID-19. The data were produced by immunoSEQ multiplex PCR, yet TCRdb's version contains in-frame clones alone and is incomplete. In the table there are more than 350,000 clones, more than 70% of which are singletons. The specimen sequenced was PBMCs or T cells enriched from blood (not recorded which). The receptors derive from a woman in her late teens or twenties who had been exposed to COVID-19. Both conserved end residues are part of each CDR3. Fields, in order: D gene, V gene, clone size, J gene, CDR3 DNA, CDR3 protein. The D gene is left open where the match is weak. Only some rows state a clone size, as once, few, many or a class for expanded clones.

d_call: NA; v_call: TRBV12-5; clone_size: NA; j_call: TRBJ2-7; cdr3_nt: TGTGCTAGTGGCCTGGACATCTACGAGCAGTACTTC; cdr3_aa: CASGLDIYEQYF
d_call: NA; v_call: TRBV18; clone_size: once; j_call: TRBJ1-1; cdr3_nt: TGTGCCAGCTCACCCCTCCCCTTCGGGGAAGCTTTCTTT; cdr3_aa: CASSPLPFGEAFF
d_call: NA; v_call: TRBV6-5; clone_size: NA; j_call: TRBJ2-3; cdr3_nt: TGTGCCAGCAGCCCGGGACTCCACCTCACAGATACGCAGTATTTT; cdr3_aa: CASSPGLHLTDTQYF
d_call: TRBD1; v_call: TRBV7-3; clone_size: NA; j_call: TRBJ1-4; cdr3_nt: TGTGCCAGCAGCTCGACAGGGGGGACTAATGAAAAACTGTTTTTT; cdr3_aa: CASSSTGGTNEKLFF
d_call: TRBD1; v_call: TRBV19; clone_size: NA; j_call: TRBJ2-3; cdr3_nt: TGTGCCAGTCGGGACAGGGGGAAAGGGGATACGCAGTATTTT; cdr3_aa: CASRDRGKGDTQYF
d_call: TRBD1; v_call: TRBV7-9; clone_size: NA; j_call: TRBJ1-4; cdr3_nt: TGTGCCAGCAGCTCGGGACAGGGCTCGGCTAATGAAAAACTGTTTTTT; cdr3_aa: CASSSGQGSANEKLFF
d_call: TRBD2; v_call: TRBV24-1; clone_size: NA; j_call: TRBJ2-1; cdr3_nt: TGTGCCACCAGTCGGCCTAGCGGGGGGACTTCCTACAATGAGCAGTTCTTC; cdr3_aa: CATSRPSGGTSYNEQFF
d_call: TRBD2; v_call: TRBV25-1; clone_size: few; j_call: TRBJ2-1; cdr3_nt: TGTGCCAGCAGTGTAAGTGGACTAGCGGCTAATGAGCAGTTCTTC; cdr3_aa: CASSVSGLAANEQFF
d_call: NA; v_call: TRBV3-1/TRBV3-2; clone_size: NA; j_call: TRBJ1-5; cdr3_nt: TGTGCCAGCAGCCAAGAGGGGGGGGTCAATCAGCCCCAGCATTTT; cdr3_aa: CASSQEGGVNQPQHF
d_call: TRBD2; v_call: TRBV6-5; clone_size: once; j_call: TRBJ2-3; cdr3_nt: TGTGCCAGCAGTTACCGGGGGGGGAACACAGATACGCAGTATTTT; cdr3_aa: CASSYRGGNTDTQYF
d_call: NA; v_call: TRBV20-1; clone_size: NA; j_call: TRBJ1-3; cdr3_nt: TGCAGTGCTAGTGTTAGCAGGACAGTCTCTGGAAACACCATATATTTT; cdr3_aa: CSASVSRTVSGNTIYF
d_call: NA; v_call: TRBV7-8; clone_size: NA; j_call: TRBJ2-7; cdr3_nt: TGTGCCAGCAGCTTAGAGGCAGGGTCCTACGAGCAGTACTTC; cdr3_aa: CASSLEAGSYEQYF
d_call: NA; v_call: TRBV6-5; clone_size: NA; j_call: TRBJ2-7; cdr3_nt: TGTGCCAGCAGTTACCAGGCGACAGTAAGCTCCTACGAGCAGTACTTC; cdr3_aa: CASSYQATVSSYEQYF
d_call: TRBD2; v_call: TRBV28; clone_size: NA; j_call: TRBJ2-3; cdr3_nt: TGTGCCAGCAGTTTTAGCGGGGGGGCCCCAGATACGCAGTATTTT; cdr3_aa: CASSFSGGAPDTQYF
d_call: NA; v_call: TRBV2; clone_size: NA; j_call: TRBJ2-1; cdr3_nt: TGTGCCAGCAGCGACTTAATATACAATGAGCAGTTCTTC; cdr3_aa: CASSDLIYNEQFF
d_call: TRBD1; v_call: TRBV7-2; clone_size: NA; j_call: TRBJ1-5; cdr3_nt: TGTGCCAGCAGCTTAGCCCTAATTAGGGACAGGGATCAGCCCCAGCATTTT; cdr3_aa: CASSLALIRDRDQPQHF
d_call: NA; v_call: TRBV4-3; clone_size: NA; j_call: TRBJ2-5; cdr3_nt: TGCGCCAGCAGCCAGGAGGGCCATAAGGGGGCGAGGGAGACCCAGTACTTC; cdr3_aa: CASSQEGHKGARETQYF
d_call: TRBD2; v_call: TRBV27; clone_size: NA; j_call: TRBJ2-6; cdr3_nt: TGTGCCAGCAGTTTGCTGGGACTAGCGGGGGCCAACTCTGGGGCCAACGTCCTGACTTTC; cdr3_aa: CASSLLGLAGANSGANVLTF
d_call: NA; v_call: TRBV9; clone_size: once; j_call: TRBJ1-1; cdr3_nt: TGTGCCAGCAGCCTAGGGGGGGGCACCACTGAAGCTTTCTTT; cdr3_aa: CASSLGGGTTEAFF
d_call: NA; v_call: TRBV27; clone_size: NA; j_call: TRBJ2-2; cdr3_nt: TGTGCCAGCAGTCCCCCGACAGCTAACACCGGGGAGCTGTTTTTT; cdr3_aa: CASSPPTANTGELFF
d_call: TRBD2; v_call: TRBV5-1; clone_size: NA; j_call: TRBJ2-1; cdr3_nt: TGCGCCAGCAGCTTGAGTAGCGGGAGAGATGAGCAGTTCTTC; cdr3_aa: CASSLSSGRDEQFF
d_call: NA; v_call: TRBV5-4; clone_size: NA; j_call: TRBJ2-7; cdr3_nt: TGTGCCAGCAGCCCCGGGACTCCCACCTACGAGCAGTACTTC; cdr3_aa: CASSPGTPTYEQYF
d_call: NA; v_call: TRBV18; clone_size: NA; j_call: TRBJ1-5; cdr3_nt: TGTGCCAGCTCACCACTCCAGGGTTATCAGCCCCAGCATTTT; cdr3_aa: CASSPLQGYQPQHF
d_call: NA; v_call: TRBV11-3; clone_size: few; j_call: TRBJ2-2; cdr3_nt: TGTGCCAGCAGCTTAAGAGGGCTAGGGACCGGGGAGCTGTTTTTT; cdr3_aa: CASSLRGLGTGELFF
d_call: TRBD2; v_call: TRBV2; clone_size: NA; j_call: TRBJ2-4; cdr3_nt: TGTGCCAGCAGTGGGGCGGGACTAGCGGAGGGGGTAGCCAAAAACATTCAGTACTTC; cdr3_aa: CASSGAGLAEGVAKNIQYF
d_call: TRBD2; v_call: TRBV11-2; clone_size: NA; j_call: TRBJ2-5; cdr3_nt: TGTGCCAGCAGCCCGACGTTTGGGACTAGCGGGAGAAAAGAAGAGACCCAGTACTTC; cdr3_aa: CASSPTFGTSGRKEETQYF
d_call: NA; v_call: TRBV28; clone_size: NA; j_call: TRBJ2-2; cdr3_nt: TGTGCCAGCAGTTTAGTGTCTAACGGGGAGCTGTTTTTT; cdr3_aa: CASSLVSNGELFF
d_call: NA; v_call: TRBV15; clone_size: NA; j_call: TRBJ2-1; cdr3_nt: TGTGCCACCAGCAGTAAAGCTTCCTCCTACAATGAGCAGTTCTTC; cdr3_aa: CATSSKASSYNEQFF
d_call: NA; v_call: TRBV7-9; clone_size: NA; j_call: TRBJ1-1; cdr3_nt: TGTGCCAGCAGCACTACTATTAACAGGGTAGGGACTGAAGCTTTCTTT; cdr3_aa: CASSTTINRVGTEAFF
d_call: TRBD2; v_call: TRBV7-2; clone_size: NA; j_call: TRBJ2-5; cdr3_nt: TGTGCCAGCAGCTTAGCCGGCCTAGCGGGGGGGCGGCAAGAGACCCAGTACTTC; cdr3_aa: CASSLAGLAGGRQETQYF
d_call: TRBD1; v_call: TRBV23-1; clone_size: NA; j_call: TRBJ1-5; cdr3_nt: TGCGCCAGCAGTCAATCATTCTTCGATCGGACAGGCCTTAGCAATCAGCCCCAGCATTTT; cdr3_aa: CASSQSFFDRTGLSNQPQHF
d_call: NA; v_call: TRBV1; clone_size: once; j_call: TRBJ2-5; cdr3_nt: TGCACCAGCAGCCAAGACAGGGGGCACACAGAGACCCAGTACTTC; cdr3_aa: CTSSQDRGHTETQYF
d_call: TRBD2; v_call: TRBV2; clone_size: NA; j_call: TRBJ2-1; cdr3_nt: TGTGCCAGCAGTGGAACTAGCGGGGGCCGCAATGAGCAGTTCTTC; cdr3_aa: CASSGTSGGRNEQFF
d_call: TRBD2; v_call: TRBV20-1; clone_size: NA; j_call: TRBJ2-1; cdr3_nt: TGCAGTGCTAATGATAGGACTAGCGGTTACAATGAGCAGTTCTTC; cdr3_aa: CSANDRTSGYNEQFF
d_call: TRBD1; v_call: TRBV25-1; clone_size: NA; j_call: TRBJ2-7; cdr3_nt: TGTGCCAGCAGTGTACGACCGGGACAGGGTATCTCCTACGAGCAGTACTTC; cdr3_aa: CASSVRPGQGISYEQYF
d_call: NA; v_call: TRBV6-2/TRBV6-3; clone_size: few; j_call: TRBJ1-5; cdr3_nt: TGTGCCAGCAGTGGGACAAGCAATCAGCCCCAGCATTTT; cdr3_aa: CASSGTSNQPQHF
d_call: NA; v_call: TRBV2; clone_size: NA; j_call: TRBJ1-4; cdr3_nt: TGTGCCAGCAGTGAATTTGCTATGTCGGCTAGACCTAGCTCTTTT; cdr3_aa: CASSEFAMSARPSSF
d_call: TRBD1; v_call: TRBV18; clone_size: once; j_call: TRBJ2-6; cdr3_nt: TGTGCCAGCTCCTGGGGACAGGGCAGCTCTGGGGCCAACGTCCTGACTTTC; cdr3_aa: CASSWGQGSSGANVLTF
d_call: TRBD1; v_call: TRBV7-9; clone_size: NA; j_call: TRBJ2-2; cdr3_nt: TGTGCCAGCAGCCGGACAGGGGTGAACACCGGGGAGCTGTTTTTT; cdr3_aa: CASSRTGVNTGELFF
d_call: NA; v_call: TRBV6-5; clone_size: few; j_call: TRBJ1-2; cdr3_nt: TGTGCCAGCAGTCGAGACTATGGCTACACCTTC; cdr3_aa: CASSRDYGYTF
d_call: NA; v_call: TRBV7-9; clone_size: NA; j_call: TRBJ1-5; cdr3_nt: TGTGCCAGCAGCGAGTCAGGGATTGATCAGCCCCAGCATTTT; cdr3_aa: CASSESGIDQPQHF
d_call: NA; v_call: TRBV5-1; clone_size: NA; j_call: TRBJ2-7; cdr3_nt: TGCGCCAGCAGCTTGATGCGCTCCACAGGTATCTACGAGCAGTACTTC; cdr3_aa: CASSLMRSTGIYEQYF
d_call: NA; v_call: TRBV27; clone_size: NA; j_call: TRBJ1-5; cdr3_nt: TGTGCCAGCAGTTTATCTGCACAGGGCAATCAGCCCCAGCATTTT; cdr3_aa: CASSLSAQGNQPQHF
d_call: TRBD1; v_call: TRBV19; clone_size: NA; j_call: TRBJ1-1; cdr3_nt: TGTGCCAGTAGTATACAGGGGGCGCGTACTGAAGCTTTCTTT; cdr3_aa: CASSIQGARTEAFF
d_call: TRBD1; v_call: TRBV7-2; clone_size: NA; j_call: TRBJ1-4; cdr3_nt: TGTGCCAGCAGCGCCAGACAGGGGCTCAATACATTATATGAAAAACTGTTTTTT; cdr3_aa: CASSARQGLNTLYEKLFF
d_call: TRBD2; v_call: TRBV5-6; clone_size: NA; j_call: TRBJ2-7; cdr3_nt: TGTGCCAGCAGTCGGTCAGGTGGGGGGGTTTCCTACGAGCAGTACTTC; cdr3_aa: CASSRSGGGVSYEQYF
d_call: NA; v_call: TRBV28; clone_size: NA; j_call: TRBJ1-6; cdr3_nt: TGTGCCAGCAGCTCCCCCCTAGGGACTCCCCTCCACTTT; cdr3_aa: CASSSPLGTPLHF
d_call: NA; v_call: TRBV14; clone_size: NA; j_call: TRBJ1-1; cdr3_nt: TGTGCCAGCAGCCGGGGAGTATTAACTGAAGCTTTCTTT; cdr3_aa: CASSRGVLTEAFF
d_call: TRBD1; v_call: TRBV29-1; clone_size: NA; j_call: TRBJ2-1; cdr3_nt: TGCAGCGTTGAAAATTTACAGGGGACCGACAATGAGCAGTTCTTC; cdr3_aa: CSVENLQGTDNEQFF
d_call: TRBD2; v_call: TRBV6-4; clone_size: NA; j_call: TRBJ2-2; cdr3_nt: TGTGCCAGCAGTGATGAGCGGGGGGGCCTCGCATTCAACACCGGGGAGCTGTTTTTT; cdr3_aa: CASSDERGGLAFNTGELFF
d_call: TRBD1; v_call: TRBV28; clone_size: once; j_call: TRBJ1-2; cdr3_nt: TGTGCCAGCAGTTCCCCCCAACCCCGACAGGGGAGGGACTATGGCTACACCTTC; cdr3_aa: CASSSPQPRQGRDYGYTF
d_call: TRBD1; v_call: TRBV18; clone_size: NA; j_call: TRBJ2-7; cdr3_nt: TGTGCCAGCTCACCCGACAGGGGGAAGGGGTACGAGCAGTACTTC; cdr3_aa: CASSPDRGKGYEQYF
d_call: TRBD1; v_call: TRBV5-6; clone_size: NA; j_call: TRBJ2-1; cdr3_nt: TGTGCCAGCAGCACAGGGACAGGGGGAGAGCAGTTCTTC; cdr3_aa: CASSTGTGGEQFF
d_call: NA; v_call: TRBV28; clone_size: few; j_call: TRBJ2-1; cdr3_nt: TGTGCCAGCAGCCTCTCCCCCAGTGTTCTGGTACTCTTC; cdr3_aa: CASSLSPSVLVLF
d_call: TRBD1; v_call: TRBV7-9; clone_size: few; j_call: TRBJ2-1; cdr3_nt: TGTGCCAGCAGCTCCTATCTACGGACAGGGGGGGGCAATGAGCAGTTCTTC; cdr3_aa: CASSSYLRTGGGNEQFF
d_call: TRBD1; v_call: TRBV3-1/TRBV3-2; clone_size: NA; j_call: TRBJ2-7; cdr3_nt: TGTGCCAGCAGCCAAGAAAGGGGGCGATCCTACGAGCAGTACTTC; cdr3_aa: CASSQERGRSYEQYF
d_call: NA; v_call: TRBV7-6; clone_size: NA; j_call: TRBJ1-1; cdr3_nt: TGTGCCAGCAGCCCCTGGGGGGACGGATTCACTGAAGCTTTCTTT; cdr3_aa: CASSPWGDGFTEAFF
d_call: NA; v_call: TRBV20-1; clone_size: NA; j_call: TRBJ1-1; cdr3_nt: TGCAGTGCTAGTGCAATCCCCACTGAAGCTTTCTTT; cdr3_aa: CSASAIPTEAFF
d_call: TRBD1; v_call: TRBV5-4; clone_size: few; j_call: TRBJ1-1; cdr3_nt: TGTGCCAGCAGCCCGACAGGGTCGAACACTGAAGCTTTCTTT; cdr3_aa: CASSPTGSNTEAFF